These 18 T cell receptor beta chains were sequenced from one sample in a study of cytomegalovirus exposure and HLA in healthy donors. TCRdb keeps only in-frame clones here, not all; method: immunoSEQ multiplex PCR. The sample records 70,000 to 80,000 clones, 94% being singletons. Material: PBMCs. These receptors all come from a woman between 18 and 29 years old in good health and CMV-seropositive.

The chain combines TRBV7-2 with TRBJ2-1; 7 bases match TRBD1. CDR3 length: 12 amino acids. Losses at the gene ends were 4 bases for V and 8 bases for J; bases not matched to a gene: 2. CDR1 and CDR2 from the germline V gene are SGHTA and FQGNSA. This chain's CDR3 is CASSYTGDEQFF. The CDR3 DNA reads TGTGCCAGCAGCTATACAGGGGATGAGCAGTTCTTC.

This clone turned up a few times. The chain uses TRBV5-1 and TRBJ2-3; 9 bases match TRBD1. Germline lookup yields CDR1 SGHRS and CDR2 YFSETQ. This CDR3 has 14 amino acids. The J segment lost 4 bases and the V segment lost 4 bases, leaving 4 bases of the junction unmatched. CDR3 bases: TGCGCCAGCAGCCCGGGACAGGGAGCAGATACGCAGTATTTT. Translating it yields CASSPGQGADTQYF.

V is TRBV2 and J is TRBJ1-5; 7 bases line up with TRBD1. Germline V lookup: CDR1 SNHLY, CDR2 FYNNEI. After removal of 4 bases from V and 0 bases from J, the junction contained 6 bases not matched to a gene. The CDR3 has 16 residues. The CDR3 loop reads CASSGRGTVSNQPQHF. CDR3 DNA: TGTGCCAGCAGTGGGCGCGGGACAGTTAGCAATCAGCCCCAGCATTTT.

The gene calls are TRBV18 and TRBJ2-3; D perhaps matches TRBD1 (5 bases). V was pared by 3 bases and J by 5 bases, with 6 bases between. The CDR3 loop spans 12 amino acids. Germline lookup yields CDR1 KGHSH and CDR2 LQKENI. Written as DNA, the CDR3 is TGTGCCAGCTCACCTGACAGAGATACGCAGTATTTT. Residues: CASSPDRDTQYF.

V gene TRBV6-6 combines with J gene TRBJ2-2; TRBD1 might be the D (6 bases). Trimming stripped 4 bases from V and 7 bases from J, with 13 bases between. The CDR3 length is 14 residues. CDR1 is MNHNY, CDR2 SVGAGI, per germline (reference sequence). In DNA, the CDR3 is TGTGCCAGCAGTTTACAGGGTGGCGGCGGGGAGCTGTTTTTT. Translating it yields CASSLQGGGGELFF.

The chain couples TRBV6-1 to TRBJ1-3, with D uncertain. The germline V and J ends were trimmed by 8 bases and 2 bases, with 13 bases remaining between them. CDR1 is MNHNS, CDR2 SASEGT, per germline. The CDR3 extends over 14 amino acids. The CDR3 here is CASRGGSAGNTIYF. CDR3 nucleotide sequence: TGTGCCAGCCGAGGCGGGTCTGCTGGAAACACCATATATTTT.

The chain joins TRBV6-6 to TRBJ1-2, with D unclear. The CDR3 runs to 14 residues. Germline V gene lookup returns CDR1 MNHNY and CDR2 SVGAGI (reference sequence). The V end was cut by 6 bases, the J end by 2 bases, with 13 bases between. CDR3 DNA sequence: TGTGCCAGCAGCCCCAATCGACACAACTATGGCTACACCTTC. Translated: CASSPNRHNYGYTF.

This clone appeared a single time. The chain recombines TRBV5-1 with TRBJ2-1, with D unclear. The germline CDR1 and CDR2 sequences are SGHRS and YFSETQ. Trimming took off 4 bases at V and 7 bases at J, with 15 bases between the two ends. The CDR3 spans 14 residues. The DNA of the CDR3 is TGCGCCAGCAGCCCCTCACGCGCAACGAATGAGCAGTTCTTC. This codes for CASSPSRATNEQFF.

The chain is built from TRBV5-1 and TRBJ2-7; 7 bases line up with TRBD1. Germline CDR1 SGHRS, CDR2 YFSETQ. With V trimmed by 5 bases and J by 4 bases, 3 bases remained unmatched. The CDR3 contains 12 residues. CDR3 bases: TGCGCCAGCAGAGGGGGCGATTACGAGCAGTACTTC. Its translation is CASRGGDYEQYF.

The genes are TRBV7-2 and TRBJ2-3; tentatively, D is TRBD2 (5 bases). The V end was cut by 5 bases, the J end by 2 bases, with 23 bases between. Germline loops: CDR1 SGHTA, CDR2 FQGNSA. The CDR3 sequence is 18 residues long. The CDR3 here is CASSREATDFSFTDTQYF. The DNA of the CDR3 is TGTGCCAGCAGCCGGGAAGCGACGGACTTTTCTTTCACAGATACGCAGTATTTT.

This clone has a single count. The chain is built from TRBV6-1 and TRBJ2-1; 8 bases line up with TRBD2. Per germline, CDR1 MNHNS and CDR2 SASEGT. V shed 4 bases and J 4 bases; nucleotides not matched to a gene: 3. The CDR3 is made up of 14 amino acids. The CDR3 spells CASSVGGRYNEQFF. The CDR3 DNA is TGTGCCAGCAGTGTGGGCGGGAGGTACAATGAGCAGTTCTTC.

This clone was recorded a few times. The CDR3 bases are TGTGCCAGCAGCCACCCGGACAGGGACACTGAAGCTTTCTTT. The encoded protein is CASSHPDRDTEAFF. The chain is built from TRBV4-2 and TRBJ1-1; 8 bases are shared with TRBD1. CDR1 is LGHNA, CDR2 YNFKEQ, per germline. Unmatched junction bases numbered 3, after V lost 3 bases and J lost 3 bases. The CDR3 extends over 14 amino acids.

The rearrangement links TRBV2 to TRBJ1-1, with D perhaps TRBD1 (5 bases). CDR1 and CDR2 from the germline V gene are SNHLY and FYNNEI. V was trimmed by 3 bases and J by 5 bases, leaving 16 bases between them. This CDR3 is 15 amino acids long. The CDR3 DNA sequence: TGTGCCAGCAGTGACTCCGGACACCTAGGGACTGAAGCTTTCTTT. The encoded protein is CASSDSGHLGTEAFF.

CDR3 sequence (DNA): TGTGCCAGCAGCTTAGCTATTGGGGCCGGAAACACCATATATTTT. Its protein is CASSLAIGAGNTIYF. V is TRBV7-2 and J is TRBJ1-3, with D possibly being TRBD1 (5 bases). CDR1 and CDR2 (germline): SGHTA, FQGNSA. V lost 0 bases to trimming and J lost 4 bases, with 10 bases between them. The CDR3 is 15 residues long.

The V gene is TRBV18, the J gene TRBJ1-2, with 11 bases fitting TRBD1. CDR1 is KGHSH and CDR2 is LQKENI in the germline V gene. This CDR3 is built from 14 residues. V dropped 3 bases and J dropped 6; count of bases not matched to a gene: 3. CDR3 protein: CASSPGQGVDGYTF. The CDR3 DNA reads as TGTGCCAGCTCACCGGGACAGGGGGTGGATGGCTACACCTTC.

The chain combines TRBV7-8 with TRBJ2-1; 12 nucleotides match TRBD2. The CDR3 is 17 amino acids. Germline trimming cut 2 bases from V and 2 bases from J; bases unmatched to any gene: 4. Germline V gene sequence: CDR1 SGHVS, CDR2 FQNEAQ. The CDR3 is CASSLRPSGGAYNEQFF. The CDR3 nucleotides are TGTGCCAGCAGCTTACGCCCTAGCGGGGGGGCCTACAATGAGCAGTTCTTC.

Points on this clone: This sample includes further DNA sequences coding for the same CDR3. The V gene is TRBV9, the J gene TRBJ2-3; TRBD2 matches at 10 bases. Germline values: CDR1 SGDLS, CDR2 YYNGEE. The CDR3 is 17 residues long. The V and J ends lost 0 bases and 0 bases, in that order; junction bases with no gene match: 4. This chain's CDR3 is CASSVDSGRASTDTQYF. The DNA of the CDR3 is TGTGCCAGCAGCGTAGACAGCGGGAGGGCTAGCACAGATACGCAGTATTTT. The whole variable domain, remainder taken from reference TRBV9 and TRBJ2-3, is DSGVTQTPKHLITATGQRVTLRCSPRSGDLSVYWYQQSLDQGLQFLIQYYNGEERAKGNILERFSAQQFPDLHSELNLSSLELGDSALYFCASSVDSGRASTDTQYFGPGTRLTVL.

This sequence joins TRBV7-9 and TRBJ1-6; D is ambiguous. The ends were cut back, 5 bases at V and 14 bases at J, with 22 bases in the middle. The CDR3 consists of 15 residues. CDR1 and CDR2 (germline): SEHNR, FQNEAQ (reference sequence). As DNA, the CDR3 is TGTGCCAGCAGCGAAACGACCCGGGTCCCCGGGACCCTCCACTTT. This codes for CASSETTRVPGTLHF.